This passage covers 3 T cell receptor beta chains from one sample sequenced in a study of blood T cells in healthy people across ages. Combining a sample-barcoded 5' primer with a J-beta primer mix, a second PCR ran for 7 to 11 cycles. One entry per CDR3 protein results from TCRdb running MiXCR on the 5' RACE reads. This table has 1.5 million to 2 million distinct CDR3 sequences, roughly two fifths appearing once. Sequencing was carried out using blood. The receptors here all came from a human donor in good health.

The V gene is TRBV15, the J gene TRBJ2-7; no reliable D call. There are 15 residues in the CDR3. Germline V lookup: CDR1 LNHNV, CDR2 YYDKDF (reference sequence). V lost 2 bases, J lost 3 bases, and 14 bases lay in between. The CDR3, as DNA: TGTGCCACCAGCAGAAGTAGAGAGTACCTCTACGAGCAGTACTTC. It is translated as CATSRSREYLYEQYF. Using reference TRBV15 and TRBJ2-7 for the parts outside the CDR3, the full variable domain is DAMVIQNPRYQVTQFGKPVTLSCSQTLNHNVMYWYQQKSSQAPKLLFHYYDKDFNNEADTPDNFQSRRPNTSFCFLDIRSPGLGDTAMYLCATSRSREYLYEQYFGPGTRLTVT.

On this clonotype itself: A junction boundary mismatches the germline segment, possibly from a read error. V is TRBV6-6 and J is TRBJ2-6; D is possibly TRBD2 (5 bases). The CDR3 spans 16 residues. Germline V gene lookup returns CDR1 MNHNY and CDR2 SVGAGI (reference sequence). The CDR3 nucleotides are TGCGCCAGCAGTTGCAGACTACAGTCTGGGGCCAACGTCCTGACTTTC. Translated, it gives CASSCRLQSGANVLTF.

This rearrangement joins TRBV6-6 to TRBJ1-2, with TRBD1 matching 9 bases. In germline, CDR1 is MNHNY, CDR2 SVGAGI (reference sequence). V was pared by 6 bases and J by 7 bases, with 9 bases of the junction left unmatched. This CDR3 is built from 14 residues. Here the CDR3 reads CASSHRGQSGGYTF. The CDR3 DNA reads as TGTGCCAGCAGCCACAGGGGGCAGTCAGGTGGCTACACCTTC.